The next 15 T cell receptor beta chains were all read from a single sample in a study of blood T cells in healthy people across ages. Combining a sample-barcoded 5' primer with a J-beta primer mix, a second PCR ran for 7 to 11 cycles. TCRdb analysed the 5' RACE reads with MiXCR anew, one entry per CDR3 protein. This sample yields about 800,000 distinct CDR3 sequences, of which approximately 25% are seen a single time; roughly 3.5% belongs to the top ten. The sample was also reused in another study, on T cells of mothers and their children.

The material sequenced was blood. These receptors all stem from a boy aged 5-17 years in good health.

This clonotype came up a few times. The chain uses TRBV12-3 or TRBV12-4 and TRBJ1-5; D possibly corresponds to TRBD1 (5 bases). The CDR3 is 16 amino acids. Trimming removed 6 bases from V and 7 bases from J, with 22 bases in between. For the CDR3, the DNA is TGTGCCAGCAGCCTGTACGGAGACAGTTTCCACCAGCCCCAGCATTTT. Residues: CASSLYGDSFHQPQHF.

The chain links TRBV28 to TRBJ2-5; 7 bases match TRBD2. The J call is in doubt because the DNA end fits TRBJ2-1 better. Looked up from germline, CDR1 is MDHEN and CDR2 is SYDVKM. This CDR3 is 16 amino acids long. The CDR3 loop is CASSQDLAETYNEQFF. Here the CDR3 DNA reads TGTGCCAGCAGCCAAGATCTAGCGGAAACCTACAATGAGCAGTTCTTC.

V and J are TRBV2 and TRBJ2-7; D gene unclear. The germline V gene encodes CDR1 SNHLY and CDR2 FYNNEI. V lost 10 bases to trimming and J lost 5 bases, with 12 bases between them. This CDR3 spans 11 amino acids. This CDR3 reads CATRSVDEQYF. CDR3 in DNA: TGTGCCACCCGATCTGTCGACGAGCAGTACTTC.

The genes are TRBV7-2 and TRBJ2-5; the D gene is possibly TRBD2 (5 bases). The germline V gene encodes CDR1 SGHTA and CDR2 FQGNSA. Trimming cost V 0 bases and J 3 bases, with 20 bases left between them. CDR3 length: 18 residues. CDR3 sequence reads: CASSLAASWRIQEETQYF. CDR3 in DNA: TGTGCCAGCAGCTTAGCTGCAAGTTGGAGGATTCAGGAAGAGACCCAGTACTTC.

The rearrangement links TRBV20-1 to TRBJ1-5; 7 bases align to TRBD1. Germline V gene lookup returns CDR1 DFQATT and CDR2 SNEGSKA (reference sequence). The CDR3 runs 16 residues. Trimming removed 0 bases from V and 1 base from J; junction bases left unmatched: 6. CDR3 region: CSARDQGGQSNQPQHF. CDR3 sequence (DNA): TGCAGTGCTAGAGACCAAGGGGGACAGAGCAATCAGCCCCAGCATTTT.

The rearrangement joins TRBV18 to TRBJ1-2, with D maybe TRBD1 (6 bases). The CDR3 extends over 16 amino acids. Trimming took 1 base from V and 5 from J, leaving 17 bases between them. Germline V gene sequence: CDR1 KGHSH, CDR2 LQKENI. CDR3 amino acids: CASSPQTAVQGYGYTF. CDR3 DNA sequence: TGTGCCAGCTCACCACAGACAGCCGTTCAGGGGTATGGCTACACCTTC.

The chain links TRBV20-1 to TRBJ2-1; TRBD2 matches at 7 bases. J gave up 5 bases and V 6 bases, and 13 bases lay outside the gene matches. The CDR3 has 15 amino acids. Germline V CDR1 and CDR2: DFQATT, SNEGSKA (reference sequence). The CDR3 loop reads CSAPTGLADNNEQFF. The CDR3 DNA reads as TGCAGTGCCCCGACGGGGCTAGCGGACAACAATGAGCAGTTCTTC.

The chain recombines TRBV7-2 with TRBJ1-2; a possible D gene is TRBD1 (6 bases). Germline CDR1 SGHTA, CDR2 FQGNSA. The V end lost 5 bases, the J end lost 5 bases, and 12 bases lay between the germline ends. CDR3 length: 13 residues. The CDR3 here is CASSRRGLYGYTF. The CDR3 coding sequence is TGTGCCAGCAGCCGTAGGGGGTTGTATGGCTACACCTTC.

This clonotype was observed a handful of times. The genes are TRBV7-6 and TRBJ2-3, with TRBD2 matching 8 bases. The CDR3 has 15 residues. V lost 8 bases, J lost 5 bases, and 12 bases stayed unmatched. CDR1 is SGHVS, CDR2 FNYEAQ, per germline. The CDR3 loop is CASGTSPGGEDTQYF. The CDR3 nucleotides read TGTGCCAGCGGCACGAGTCCGGGGGGGGAAGATACGCAGTATTTT.

In this sample, this clonotype turned up a few times. In nucleotides, the CDR3 is TGTGCCAGCAGCTTAGGTTTTAAGCAGTTCTTC. It codes for CASSLGFKQFF. The rearrangement links TRBV11-1 to TRBJ2-5; D is ambiguous. The end of the DNA aligns better with TRBJ2-1, so the J call may be wrong. The CDR3 totals 11 residues. Germline CDR1 SGHAT, CDR2 FQDESV (reference sequence).

This sequence joins TRBV7-9 and TRBJ2-5, with TRBD2 matching over 9 bases. The CDR3 is 16 amino acids. The ends lost 1 base at V and 4 bases at J; junction bases unmatched: 7. Germline V gives CDR1 SEHNR, CDR2 FQNEAQ (reference sequence). As DNA, the CDR3 is TGTGCCAGCAGCTTAGAAGGTAGCGGGAGTTTAGAGACCCAGTACTTC. As protein: CASSLEGSGSLETQYF.

The V gene is TRBV28, the J gene TRBJ2-5, with 8 bases that match TRBD2. The end of the DNA aligns better with TRBJ2-7, so the J call may be wrong. Germline CDR1 is MDHEN and CDR2 is SYDVKM. This CDR3 has 14 residues. CDR3 region: CATGGDLRIYEQYF. The CDR3 region has the DNA TGTGCCACCGGGGGGGATTTGCGGATCTACGAGCAGTACTTC.

The V call is TRBV20-1, the J call TRBJ2-1; D gene unclear. V was trimmed by 3 bases and J by 0 bases, leaving 12 bases between them. Germline CDR1 is DFQATT and CDR2 is SNEGSKA (reference sequence). The CDR3 has 15 amino acids. The CDR3 DNA is TGCAGTGCTAGCTCGGATCGGAGCTCCTACAATGAGCAGTTCTTC. This sequence encodes CSASSDRSSYNEQFF.

This clonotype was found a few times. The J gene is TRBJ2-5, the V gene TRBV28; 7 nucleotides match TRBD1. The CDR3 is 14 residues long. Germline loops: CDR1 MDHEN, CDR2 SYDVKM. V lost 6 bases to trimming and J lost 1 base; unmatched junction nucleotides: 5. Written as DNA, the CDR3 is TGTGCCAGCAGGCCGACAGGGCTCCAAGAGACCCAGTACTTC. Its translation: CASRPTGLQETQYF. Complete variable domain (other parts from reference TRBV28 and TRBJ2-5): DVKVTQSSRYLVKRTGEKVFLECVQDMDHENMFWYRQDPGLGLRLIYFSYDVKMKEKGDIPEGYSVSREKKERFSLILESASTNQTSMYLCASRPTGLQETQYFGPGTRLLVL.

This clonotype was seen a handful of times. This chain joins TRBV28 and TRBJ2-1; D is uncertain. This CDR3 comprises 15 residues. Germline V gene sequence: CDR1 MDHEN, CDR2 SYDVKM. The germline V and J ends were trimmed by 3 bases and 5 bases, with 14 bases remaining between them. The CDR3 protein is CASSFLGSSNNEQFF. The CDR3 DNA follows: TGTGCCAGCAGTTTCCTCGGCAGTTCCAACAATGAGCAGTTCTTC.